Sequencing of this TCR beta chain was carried out in a study of T cell responses to AZD1222 COVID-19 vaccine. Trimming removed 4 bases from V and 4 bases from J, with 11 bases in between. The CDR3 runs 13 residues. CDR1 SGHRS and CDR2 YFSETQ come from the germline V gene. Assay used: immunoSEQ multiplex PCR; TCRdb lists only in-frame clones, some missing. The table records some 110,000 clones, 88% of them present only once. Study observations and caveats: Donors in the cohort were predominantly white British and more often female, and clonal diversity was possibly underestimated. Nearly half of spike-specific TCRs reportedly target variant regions that are unmutated in the B.1.351 and B.1.1.7 variants. Regions 160-218 and 743-854 held dominance among vaccine-associated CD4 TCRs, which spanned spike.

As for this clone: The antigen is unknown.

The receptor was derived from an adult who received the AZD1222 COVID-19 vaccine. V and J are TRBV5-1 and TRBJ1-2, with D hard to call. The sequencing used peripheral blood, collected 28 days after the second AZD1222 dose. The CDR3 nucleotides read TGCGCCAGCAGCCAAAACGATTTCTATGGCTACACCTTC. Its translation is CASSQNDFYGYTF.